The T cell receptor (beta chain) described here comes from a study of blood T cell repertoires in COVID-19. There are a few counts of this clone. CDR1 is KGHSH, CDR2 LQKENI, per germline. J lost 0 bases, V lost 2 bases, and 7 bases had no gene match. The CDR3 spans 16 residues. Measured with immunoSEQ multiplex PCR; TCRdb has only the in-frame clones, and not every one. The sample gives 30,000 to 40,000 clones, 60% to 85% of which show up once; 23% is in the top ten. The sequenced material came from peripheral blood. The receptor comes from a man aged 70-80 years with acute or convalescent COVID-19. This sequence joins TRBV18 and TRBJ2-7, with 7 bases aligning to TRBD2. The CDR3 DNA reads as TGTGCCAGCTCACCAGCTCTAGCGGATTACTCCTACGAGCAGTACTTC. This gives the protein CASSPALADYSYEQYF.